Following are 17 T cell receptor beta chains from one sample sequenced in a study of CD8+CD57+ T cells in acquired aplastic anemia. Genomic DNA served as template for TCR beta VDJ and CDR3 profiling. TCRdb fed the reads into MiXCR, producing one record per CDR3 protein. The sample yields about 58,000 distinct CDR3 sequences, 57% seen once. Sequencing involved patients with CD8+CD57+ cell expansion previously shown by flow cytometry. The sequenced material came from sorted CD4+, CD8+, or CD8+CD57+ T cells (not recorded which) from PBMCs. The source is a human donor with aplastic anemia.

This clonotype has at least ten counts. The chain is built from TRBV6-1 and TRBJ2-5; the match to TRBD2 covers 14 bases. Unmatched junction bases numbered 3, after V lost 5 bases and J lost 4 bases. CDR1 and CDR2 from the germline V gene are MNHNS and SASEGT. The CDR3 is 15 amino acids. CDR3 region: CASSRLAGGPETQYF. CDR3 nucleotide sequence: TGTGCCAGCAGTCGACTAGCGGGGGGGCCAGAGACCCAGTACTTC.

Notes on this clonotype: The DNA is omitted, as the CDR3 cannot be located on it reliably, and the CDR3 follows TCRdb's listing. The genes are TRBV29-1 and TRBJ1-2; TRBD1 is the table's D call, not checked against the DNA. Inclusive of both ends, the CDR3 amounts to 14 amino acids. From germline, CDR1 is SQVTM and CDR2 ANQGSEA. This chain's CDR3 is CSIHDRSYNYGCTF.

The V and J genes are TRBV19 and TRBJ1-1; 9 bases line up with TRBD1. The CDR3 has 16 amino acids. Germline values: CDR1 LNHDA, CDR2 SQIVND (reference sequence). V shed 5 bases and J 5 bases; nucleotides not matched to a gene: 12. The CDR3 DNA is TGTGCCAGTAGTCTGGGGACAGGGTTAGGGGTGACTGAAGCTTTCTTT. As protein: CASSLGTGLGVTEAFF.

The CDR3 bases are TGTGCCAGCAGTGATGGGCCCGACACGGGCGATACGCAGTATTTT. Translated, it gives CASSDGPDTGDTQYF. This sequence joins TRBV6-4 and TRBJ2-3; D not resolved. V lost 3 bases and J lost 6, with 16 bases in between. This CDR3 comprises 15 residues. Germline V gene lookup returns CDR1 MRHNA and CDR2 SNTAGT.

This clonotype was recorded once. This chain joins TRBV9 and TRBJ2-7; 7 bases agree with TRBD2. The trim removed 7 bases at V and 6 bases at J, leaving 1 base unmatched. This CDR3 is built from 10 residues. CDR1 is SGDLS and CDR2 is YYNGEE in the germline V gene. The CDR3 DNA follows: TGTGCCAGCGGGGGGGTCGAGCAGTACTTC. It translates to CASGGVEQYF.

In this sample, this clonotype is medium-sized (0.01 to 0.1%). The chain joins TRBV20-1 to TRBJ1-2, with a weak D call TRBD1 (5 bases). V lost 7 bases, J lost 4 bases, and 10 bases lay in between. The CDR3 is made up of 11 amino acids. Germline CDR1 reads DFQATT; CDR2 reads SNEGSKA (reference sequence). CDR3 residues: CSVQDLYGYTF. CDR3 bases: TGCAGTGTACAGGACCTCTATGGCTACACCTTC.

This clonotype came up many times. CDR3 in DNA: TGCAGTGCTAGGGGCGGGGGGGCTTTCGAGACCCAGTACTTC. Translating it yields CSARGGGAFETQYF. The V call is TRBV20-1, the J call TRBJ2-5, with 9 bases lining up with TRBD2. CDR3 length: 14 residues. Germline-derived CDR1 and CDR2 are DFQATT and SNEGSKA (reference sequence). V was clipped by 3 bases and J by 5 bases; unmatched bases: 7.

This clonotype was detected only once. The J gene is TRBJ1-2, the V gene TRBV15, with no clear D. Germline V CDR1 and CDR2: LNHNV, YYDKDF (reference sequence). The CDR3 sequence is 12 residues long. With 4 bases removed from V and 6 bases from J, the gap between germline ends came to 9 bases. The CDR3 here is CATSNRANGYTF. The CDR3 DNA reads as TGTGCCACCAGCAATCGGGCGAATGGCTACACCTTC.

V usage is TRBV2 and J usage is TRBJ2-7; D might be TRBD1 or TRBD2, each matching 5 bases. The V and J ends lost 6 bases and 1 base respectively, with 13 bases between them. The CDR3 runs to 14 residues. Germline V gene sequence: CDR1 SNHLY, CDR2 FYNNEI. The CDR3 is CASRTGTQSYEQYF. As DNA, the CDR3 is TGTGCCAGCAGAACCGGGACGCAATCCTACGAGCAGTACTTC.

This clonotype has just one count. The rearrangement links TRBV29-1 to TRBJ1-2; the match to TRBD1 covers 8 bases. The germline V gene has CDR1 SQVTM and CDR2 ANQGSEA. Losses at the gene ends were 7 bases for V and 2 bases for J; bases not matched to a gene: 12. This CDR3 contains 15 residues. The CDR3 bases are TGCAGCGCCGGGACAGGAGGTTTGAAGAACTATGGCTACACCTTC. This codes for CSAGTGGLKNYGYTF.

V usage is TRBV10-3 and J usage is TRBJ2-2; D may match TRBD1 or TRBD2 (5 bases each). Per the germline V gene, CDR1 is ENHRY and CDR2 is SYGVKD. Trimming took off 0 bases at V and 0 bases at J, with 8 bases between the two ends. The CDR3 runs 16 residues. This chain's CDR3 is CAISESGVANTGELFF. The CDR3, as DNA: TGTGCCATCAGTGAGTCGGGGGTGGCGAACACCGGGGAGCTGTTTTTT.

The chain combines TRBV19 with TRBJ2-7, with D maybe TRBD2 (5 bases). Trimming removed 8 bases at V and 7 bases at J, with 12 bases between. The CDR3 extends over 11 amino acids. Germline values: CDR1 LNHDA, CDR2 SQIVND (reference sequence). The CDR3 bases are TGTGCCAGTCGCGGACTGTCTGAGCAGTACTTC. Protein product: CASRGLSEQYF.

About this clonotype: A much larger clone lies one base from this, so it may be a read error. This chain connects TRBV12-3 or TRBV12-4 to TRBJ2-3; 14 bases map to TRBD2. V was pared by 5 bases and J by 4 bases, with 11 bases of the junction left unmatched. The CDR3 sequence is 18 residues long. The chain's CDR3 is CASSTLTSGGAAPDTQYF. The CDR3 nucleotides read TGTGCCAGCAGTACACTGACTAGCGGGGGGGCGGCCCCAGATACGCAGTATTTT.

This clonotype is labeled large. The chain employs TRBV7-8 and TRBJ2-7; perhaps TRBD1 as D (6 bases). Trimming pared 3 bases from V and 6 bases from J, leaving 15 bases between. The germline V gene has CDR1 SGHVS and CDR2 FQNEAQ. This CDR3 is 14 amino acids long. This CDR3 is CASSFRGPVGEQYV. CDR3 bases: TGTGCCAGCAGCTTCAGGGGACCGGTCGGCGAGCAGTACGTC.

The genes are TRBV24-1 and TRBJ1-2, with 7 positions matching TRBD1. The trim removed 2 bases at V and 8 bases at J, leaving 10 bases unmatched. Looked up from germline, CDR1 is KGHDR and CDR2 is SFDVKD. The CDR3 extends over 15 amino acids. The CDR3 loop reads CATSDSRQGWSGYTF. CDR3 in DNA: TGTGCCACCAGTGATTCCCGACAGGGCTGGTCGGGCTACACCTTC.

This clonotype was detected a few times. The chain couples TRBV25-1 to TRBJ1-3; D is perhaps TRBD1 (6 bases). V was clipped by 6 bases and J by 2 bases, with 11 bases between them. The CDR3 has 14 amino acids. CDR1 MGHDK and CDR2 SYGVNS come from the germline V gene. CDR3 residues: CASSPQGAGNTIYF. The CDR3 nucleotides are TGTGCCAGCAGCCCACAGGGAGCTGGAAACACCATATATTTT. Drawing the rest from reference TRBV25-1 and TRBJ1-3, the complete variable domain is EADIYQTPRYLVIGTGKKITLECSQTMGHDKMYWYQQDPGMELHLIHYSYGVNSTEKGDLSSESTVSRIRTEHFPLTLESARPSHTSQYLCASSPQGAGNTIYFGEGSWLTVV.

Judged by abundance, this clonotype is medium-sized. The rearrangement joins TRBV7-9 to TRBJ1-1; D remains unclear. V was trimmed by 9 bases and J by 1 base, leaving 15 bases between them. The CDR3 is 14 amino acids. The germline V gene has CDR1 SEHNR and CDR2 FQNEAQ (reference sequence). The CDR3 region is CASLNSRWNTEAFF. DNA for the CDR3: TGTGCCAGTCTAAATTCCCGGTGGAACACTGAAGCTTTCTTT.